This T cell receptor (beta chain) was captured in a study of blood T cell repertoires in COVID-19. Study summary: The study drew acute and convalescent COVID-19 samples from the United States, Italy and Spain. Nucleic acid was either cDNA or gDNA, and it came from T cells, B-cell-depleted T cells, or PBMCs.

Data came from immunoSEQ multiplex PCR; TCRdb stores just in-frame clones and leaves some out. Of fewer than 600,000 clones detected, roughly 88% appear once; the ten largest clones hold 1.5% to 2%. Trimming at V came to 1 base and at J to 10 bases, leaving 6 bases not matched to a gene. The CDR3 covers 15 residues. Germline loops: CDR1 LGHDT, CDR2 YNNKEL (reference sequence). Clinical history as reported by participants underpinned cohort assignment. Recovery among Cohort 3 donors was established by two negative PCRs, clearance, or symptom resolution. The source is a woman aged 40 to 50 who had recovered from COVID-19. The sample comprised PBMCs or T cells enriched from blood (not recorded which). The rearrangement uses TRBV3-1 (or the pseudogene TRBV3-2) and TRBJ2-1, with TRBD2 matching over 11 bases. The CDR3 region is CASSQGPVAGGEQFF. In DNA, the CDR3 is TGTGCCAGCAGCCAAGGGCCGGTAGCGGGAGGGGAGCAGTTCTTC.